This entry features one T cell receptor beta chain sequence. The sample comes from a study of blood T cell repertoires in COVID-19. At the level of the study: The cDNA or gDNA used as material had been derived from T cells, B-cell-depleted T cells, or PBMCs.

Clinical histories supplied by participants themselves formed the basis of cohort assignment. The study counted Cohort 3 donors as recovered given two negative PCRs, clearance, or symptom resolution. V was cut by 4 bases and J by 6 bases, with 9 bases left in between. The CDR3 is 13 residues long. In the study's own analysis: From reference gene primer amplification, estimates of nucleated cell counts were derived. Sequencing was performed with immunoSEQ multiplex PCR; in TCRdb, only in-frame clones are kept and a portion is missing. The V and J calls and the clone size are those of that table, but D and trimming were determined from the DNA. The profile shows around 250,000 clones, around 88% of them singletons.

The chain links TRBV12-3 or TRBV12-4 to TRBJ2-2; D ambiguous. Sequencing used PBMCs or T cells enriched from blood (not recorded which). The sequence was collected from a young woman who had recovered from COVID-19. The CDR3 DNA is TGTGCCAGCAGTTGGAGAGCCCCCGGGGAGCTGTTTTTT. Encoded protein: CASSWRAPGELFF.